This T cell receptor beta chain was obtained from a study of blood T cells in healthy people across ages. Using a J-beta primer mix together with a sample-barcoded 5' primer, a second PCR was run for roughly 6 to 12 cycles. TCRdb called the 5' RACE reads again in MiXCR, with one record for every CDR3 protein. The repertoire holds around 870,000 distinct CDR3 sequences, with 25% to 35% as singletons. The TCR comes from a woman of 80 years or more in good health. The source material was blood.

The CDR3 region is CASSLGGTHMTYEQYF. The CDR3 region has the DNA TGTGCCAGCAGCCTCGGGGGGACACATATGACGTACGAGCAGTACTTC. The chain carries TRBV6-2 or TRBV6-3 and TRBJ2-7, with a tentative D call TRBD2 (7 bases). CDR1 is MNHEY and CDR2 is SVGEGT in the germline V gene. The CDR3 consists of 16 residues. V dropped 6 bases and J dropped 4 bases, with 22 bases sitting between them.